The clone carrying this T cell receptor (beta chain) occurred once. Mismatch with germline at one junction end may stem from a read error. With a J-beta primer mix and a sample-barcoded 5' primer, a second PCR ran roughly 6 to 12 cycles. TCRdb reprocessed the 5' RACE reads via MiXCR and lists one record per CDR3 protein. The sample holds around 500,000 distinct CDR3 sequences; around half are singletons and the top ten take around 24%. The length of the CDR3 is 19 residues. CDR1 is SGDLS and CDR2 is YYNGEE in the germline V gene. The sample comes from a study of blood T cells in healthy people across ages.

The sequence was obtained from a man older than 75 in good health. V gene TRBV9 combines with J gene TRBJ2-4; 13 positions match TRBD2. Sequences were obtained from blood. The CDR3 DNA follows: TGTGCCAGCAGCGTAGGACCCCTCGTGACTAGCGGGGGGAAAATCATTCAGTACTTC. Translation: CASSVGPLVTSGGKIIQYF. Together with reference TRBV9 and TRBJ2-4, the CDR3 gives the full variable domain: DSGVTQTPKHLITATGQRVTLRCSPRSGDLSVYWYQQSLDQGLQFLIQYYNGEERAKGNILERFSAQQFPDLHSELNLSSLELGDSALYFCASSVGPLVTSGGKIIQYFGAGTRLSVL.